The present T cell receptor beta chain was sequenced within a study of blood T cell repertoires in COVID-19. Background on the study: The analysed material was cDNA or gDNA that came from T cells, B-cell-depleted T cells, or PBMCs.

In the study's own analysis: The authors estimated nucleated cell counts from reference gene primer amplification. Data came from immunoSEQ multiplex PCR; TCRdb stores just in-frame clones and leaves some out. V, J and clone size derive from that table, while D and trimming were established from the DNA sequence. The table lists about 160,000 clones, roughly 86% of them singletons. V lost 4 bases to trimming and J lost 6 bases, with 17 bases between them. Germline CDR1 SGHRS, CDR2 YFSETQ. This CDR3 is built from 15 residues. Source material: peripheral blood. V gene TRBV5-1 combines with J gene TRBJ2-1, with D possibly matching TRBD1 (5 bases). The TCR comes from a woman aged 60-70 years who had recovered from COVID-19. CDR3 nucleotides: TGCGCCAGCAGCCTGACAGACAGTCGGATCAATGAGCAGTTCTTC. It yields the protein CASSLTDSRINEQFF.